This entry is about one TCR beta chain. No DNA is shown, since the ends of the CDR3 on it are uncertain; the CDR3 is the one TCRdb lists. The sample comes from a study of identical twins. MiXCR, run by TCRdb on the 5' RACE reads, gives a single entry per CDR3 protein. The sample lists around 570,000 distinct CDR3 sequences; roughly 9.9% were seen once. Counting both end residues, the CDR3 totals 17 amino acids. Germline V gene lookup returns CDR1 LGHDT and CDR2 YNNKEL (reference sequence). These data were also reused for a study on yellow fever vaccine responses in identical twins.

The sequence came from a woman aged 18-29 years in good health. The chain links TRBV3-1 to TRBJ2-2; the table's D call of TRBD1 was not tested on the DNA. Sequenced sample: PBMCs. The CDR3 region is CASSSWLRERHRGAVFF.